This T cell receptor (beta chain) came from a study of cytomegalovirus exposure and HLA in healthy donors. Overall study results and limits: The likely explanation for a cluster of highly shared sequence variants was sequencing artifact. Earlier results showed most TCR beta V segments being productive about 87% or about 30% of the time. It has been reported that TCR beta sequences accurately predicted the HLA-A and HLA-B alleles of most subjects.

A multiplex PCR was run with 60 Vbeta primers and 13 Jbeta primers. This table comes from immunoSEQ multiplex PCR, and its TCRdb copy is limited to in-frame clones, with some not included. Among about 140,000 clones listed, about 84% were seen once. Germline CDR1 SGHRS, CDR2 YFSETQ. J was trimmed by 3 bases and V by 4 bases; bases with no gene match: 4. The CDR3 has 14 residues. In the case of this clone: No antigen is known for it.

The TCR comes from a man aged 45-65 years in good health and CMV-seronegative. Sequenced: PBMCs. The chain carries TRBV5-1 and TRBJ2-7, with 10 bases lining up with TRBD1. The CDR3 coding sequence is TGCGCCAGCAGCCCCTGGACAGGGGGCTACGAGCAGTACTTC. Translating it yields CASSPWTGGYEQYF.